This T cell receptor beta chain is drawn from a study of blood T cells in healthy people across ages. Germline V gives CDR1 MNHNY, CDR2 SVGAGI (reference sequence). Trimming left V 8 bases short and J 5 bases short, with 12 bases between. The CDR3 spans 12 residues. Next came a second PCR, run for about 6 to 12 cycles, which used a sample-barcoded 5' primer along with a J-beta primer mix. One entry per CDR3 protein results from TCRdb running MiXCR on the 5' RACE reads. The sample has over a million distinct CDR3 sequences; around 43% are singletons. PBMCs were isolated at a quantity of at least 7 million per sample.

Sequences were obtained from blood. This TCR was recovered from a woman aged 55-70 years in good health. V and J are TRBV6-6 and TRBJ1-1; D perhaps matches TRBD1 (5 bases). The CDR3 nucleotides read TGTGCCAGCGCGCCGGGGGTTACTGAAGCTTTCTTT. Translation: CASAPGVTEAFF.